Detailed here is one T cell receptor (beta chain). The target antigen is unknown. The data were obtained in a study of cytomegalovirus exposure and HLA in healthy donors. V lost 5 bases to trimming and J lost 2 bases; unmatched junction nucleotides: 12. In germline, CDR1 is SEHNR, CDR2 FQNEAQ (reference sequence). The CDR3 contains 17 residues. Overall study results and limits: The authors confirmed in vitro that three CMV-associated chains were specific for CMV antigens.

Primers: 60 Vbeta forward and 13 Jbeta reverse. Libraries were prepared by immunoSEQ multiplex PCR; TCRdb keeps only in-frame clonotypes and omits some of them. This table holds about 190,000 clones, roughly 73% found once. Sequenced sample: PBMCs. The chain joins TRBV7-9 to TRBJ1-2; 9 nucleotides match TRBD1. This clonotype originated in a woman aged 25-40 years in good health and CMV-seronegative. CDR3 region: CASSPRDRVWENYGYTF. DNA for the CDR3: TGTGCCAGCAGCCCGAGGGACAGGGTTTGGGAAAACTATGGCTACACCTTC.